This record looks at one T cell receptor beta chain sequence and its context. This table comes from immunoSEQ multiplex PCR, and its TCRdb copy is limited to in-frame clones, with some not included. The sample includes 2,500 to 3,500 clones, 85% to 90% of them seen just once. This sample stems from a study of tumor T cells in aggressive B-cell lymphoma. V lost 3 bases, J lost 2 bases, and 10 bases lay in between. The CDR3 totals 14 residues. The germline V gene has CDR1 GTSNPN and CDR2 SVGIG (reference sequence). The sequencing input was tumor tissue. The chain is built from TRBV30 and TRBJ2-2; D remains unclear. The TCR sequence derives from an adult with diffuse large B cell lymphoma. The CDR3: CAWRGETNTGELFF. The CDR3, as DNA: TGTGCCTGGAGGGGCGAAACTAACACCGGGGAGCTGTTTTTT.